What follows are 9 T cell receptor beta chains derived from one specimen sequenced in a study of cytomegalovirus exposure and HLA in healthy donors. Amplification used 60 Vbeta primers and 13 Jbeta primers. Sequenced by immunoSEQ multiplex PCR; TCRdb stores in-frame clones only, minus some. The repertoire consists of some 160,000 clones, with roughly 79% occurring once and the leading ten covering 6.5% to 8.5%. Sequencing was performed on PBMCs. These receptors originate from a woman between 40 and 50 years old in good health and CMV-seropositive.

The chain combines TRBV4-1 with TRBJ2-7; TRBD1 matches 9 bases. The CDR3 has 17 amino acids. The germline CDR1 and CDR2 sequences are MGHRA and YSYEKL. Trimming removed 0 bases from V and 5 bases from J; junction bases left unmatched: 11. Here the CDR3 reads CASSQDPEQGAPDEQYF. The CDR3 region has the DNA TGCGCCAGCAGCCAAGATCCCGAACAGGGGGCGCCGGACGAGCAGTACTTC.

The chain is built from TRBV5-8 and TRBJ1-5, with D possibly TRBD1 on 6 matching bases. The CDR3 consists of 16 residues. Trimming stripped 2 bases from V and 1 base from J, with 13 bases between. CDR1 SGHTS and CDR2 YDEGEE come from the germline V gene. CDR3 loop: CASSFSQGRSNQPQHF. The CDR3 region has the DNA TGTGCCAGCAGCTTCAGCCAGGGGAGAAGCAATCAGCCCCAGCATTTT.

The J gene is TRBJ2-5, the V gene TRBV6-6; TRBD1 matches at 7 bases. Germline CDR1 MNHNY, CDR2 SVGAGI (reference sequence). The trim removed 5 bases at V and 1 base at J, leaving 4 bases unmatched. There are 14 residues in the CDR3. The CDR3 region has the DNA TGTGCCAGCAGTCTTACAGGGGCCCAAGAGACCCAGTACTTC. This sequence encodes CASSLTGAQETQYF.

The V and J genes are TRBV5-1 and TRBJ2-1, with D perhaps TRBD1 (6 bases). Trimming shortened V by 4 bases and J by 5 bases, and 19 bases separated the two germline ends. The CDR3 has 16 residues. Germline loops: CDR1 SGHRS, CDR2 YFSETQ. The chain's CDR3 is CASSQLRGETHNEQFF. CDR3 DNA: TGCGCCAGCAGCCAGCTCAGGGGAGAGACCCACAATGAGCAGTTCTTC. The full variable domain, its missing parts supplied by reference TRBV5-1 and TRBJ2-1, is KAGVTQTPRYLIKTRGQQVTLSCSPISGHRSVSWYQQTPGQGLQFLFEYFSETQRNKGNFPGRFSGRQFSNSRSEMNVSTLELGDSALYLCASSQLRGETHNEQFFGPGTRLTVL.

The gene calls are TRBV2 and TRBJ2-7; D might be TRBD2 (5 bases). Germline V gene data show CDR1 as SNHLY and CDR2 as FYNNEI. This CDR3 has 13 amino acids. V was trimmed by 1 base and J by 5 bases, leaving 9 bases between them. The CDR3 sequence is CASSEVTRDEQYF. CDR3 sequence (DNA): TGTGCCAGCAGTGAAGTGACGAGGGACGAGCAGTACTTC.

Remarks on this clone: This specimen includes other DNA sequences encoding the same CDR3. The CDR3 DNA reads as TGTGCCTGGTGGGACAGGGGAGGCTACACCTTC. As protein: CAWWDRGGYTF. J is TRBJ1-2 and V is TRBV30; 10 bases align to TRBD1. Unmatched junction bases numbered 2, after V lost 5 bases and J lost 8 bases. This CDR3 is 11 amino acids long. CDR1 and CDR2 from the germline V gene are GTSNPN and SVGIG (reference sequence).

This clone was detected only once. CDR3 region: CASSFRSATSNTEAFF. CDR3 bases: TGTGCCAGCAGCTTTCGGAGCGCTACTTCGAACACTGAAGCTTTCTTT. This chain uses TRBV5-6 with TRBJ1-1, with D unresolved. Germline V gene data show CDR1 as SGHDT and CDR2 as YYEEEE. The CDR3 runs 16 residues. Trimming cost V 2 bases and J 1 base, with 15 bases left between them. Using reference TRBV5-6 and TRBJ1-1 for the parts outside the CDR3, the full variable domain is DAGVTQSPTHLIKTRGQQVTLRCSPKSGHDTVSWYQQALGQGPQFIFQYYEEEERQRGNFPDRFSGHQFPNYSSELNVNALLLGDSALYLCASSFRSATSNTEAFFGQGTRLTVV.

CDR3 in amino acids: CASSEATTGHLANYGYTF. Here the CDR3 DNA reads TGTGCCAGCAGTGAAGCGACGACAGGGCATCTAGCTAACTATGGCTACACCTTC. The gene calls are TRBV2 and TRBJ1-2; TRBD1 matches at 7 bases. CDR3 length: 18 residues. After removal of 0 bases from V and 0 bases from J, the junction contained 10 bases not matched to a gene. Germline V lookup: CDR1 SNHLY, CDR2 FYNNEI. Based on the CDR3 plus reference TRBV2 and TRBJ1-2, the full variable domain is EPEVTQTPSHQVTQMGQEVILRCVPISNHLYFYWYRQILGQKVEFLVSFYNNEISEKSEIFDDQFSVERPDGSNFTLKIRSTKLEDSAMYFCASSEATTGHLANYGYTFGSGTRLTVV.

This clone was counted once. The CDR3 reads CASSRPLAGAPRGTDTQYF. In DNA form, the CDR3 reads TGTGCCAGCAGCCGCCCTTTAGCGGGGGCGCCGCGGGGCACAGATACGCAGTATTTT. The rearrangement joins TRBV5-6 to TRBJ2-3, with 9 bases fitting TRBD2. Per the germline V gene, CDR1 is SGHDT and CDR2 is YYEEEE. The V segment lost 4 bases and the J segment 1 base; nucleotides outside the gene matches: 16. This CDR3 region has 19 residues.